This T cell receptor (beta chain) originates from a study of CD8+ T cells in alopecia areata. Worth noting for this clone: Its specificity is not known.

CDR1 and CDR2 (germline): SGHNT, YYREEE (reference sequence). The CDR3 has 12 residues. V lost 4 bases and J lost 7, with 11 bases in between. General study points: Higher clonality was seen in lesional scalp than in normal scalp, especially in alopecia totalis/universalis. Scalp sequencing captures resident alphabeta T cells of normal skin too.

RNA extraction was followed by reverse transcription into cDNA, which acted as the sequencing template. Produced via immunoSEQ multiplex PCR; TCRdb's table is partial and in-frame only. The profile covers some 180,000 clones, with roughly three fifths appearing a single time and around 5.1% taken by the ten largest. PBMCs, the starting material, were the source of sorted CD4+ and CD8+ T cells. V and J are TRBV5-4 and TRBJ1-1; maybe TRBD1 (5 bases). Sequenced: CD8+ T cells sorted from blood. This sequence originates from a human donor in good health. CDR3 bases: TGTGCCAGCAGCAACCCGAGGGGTGAAGCTTTCTTT. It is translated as CASSNPRGEAFF.